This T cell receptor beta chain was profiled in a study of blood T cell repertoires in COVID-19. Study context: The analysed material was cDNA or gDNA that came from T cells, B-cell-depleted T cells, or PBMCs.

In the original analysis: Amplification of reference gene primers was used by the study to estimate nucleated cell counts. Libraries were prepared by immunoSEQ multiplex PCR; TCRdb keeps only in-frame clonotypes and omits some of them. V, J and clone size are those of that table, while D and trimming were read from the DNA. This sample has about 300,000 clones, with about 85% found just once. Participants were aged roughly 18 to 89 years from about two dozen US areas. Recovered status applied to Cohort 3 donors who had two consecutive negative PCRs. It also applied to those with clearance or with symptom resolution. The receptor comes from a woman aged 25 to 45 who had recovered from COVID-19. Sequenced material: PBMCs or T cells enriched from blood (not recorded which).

CDR3 DNA sequence: TGTGCCAGCAGTCCAAGTCCGGACGTACAGGGCAATGAGCAGTTCTTC. It encodes CASSPSPDVQGNEQFF. V usage is TRBV14 and J usage is TRBJ2-1, with D possibly matching TRBD1 (6 bases). The V end was cut by 6 bases, the J end by 6 bases, with 21 bases between. Germline CDR1 SGHDN, CDR2 FVKESK. CDR3 length: 16 amino acids.